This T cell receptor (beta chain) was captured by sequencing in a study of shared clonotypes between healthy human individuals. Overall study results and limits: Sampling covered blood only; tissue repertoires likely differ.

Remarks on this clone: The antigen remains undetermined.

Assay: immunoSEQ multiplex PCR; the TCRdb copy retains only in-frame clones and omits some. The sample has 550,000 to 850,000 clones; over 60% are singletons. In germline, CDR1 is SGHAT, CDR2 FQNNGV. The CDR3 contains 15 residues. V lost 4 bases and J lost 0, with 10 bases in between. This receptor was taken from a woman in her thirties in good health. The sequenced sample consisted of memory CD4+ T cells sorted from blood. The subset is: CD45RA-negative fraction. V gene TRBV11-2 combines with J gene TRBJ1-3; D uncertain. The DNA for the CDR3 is TGTGCCAGCAGCTCCGTATTTAGCTCTGGAAACACCATATATTTT. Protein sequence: CASSSVFSSGNTIYF.